These T cell receptor beta chains were read from a single sample in a study of T cell responses to AZD1222 COVID-19 vaccine. The protocol was immunoSEQ multiplex PCR, while the TCRdb copy is restricted to in-frame clones and leaves out a portion. The sample shows more than 75,000 clones, about 83% of them seen only once. Sequenced material: peripheral blood, taken 28 days after the second AZD1222 dose. The receptors originated from an adult who received the AZD1222 COVID-19 vaccine. The conserved cysteine and the conserved F or W are not part of the CDR3 here. D genes are given only for firm matches.

v_gene: TRBV7-6
d_gene: TRBD2
j_gene: TRBJ2-2
len: 14
CDR3aa: ASSPGVAGGPGELF

v_gene: TRBV28
d_gene: NA
j_gene: TRBJ1-6
len: 14
CDR3aa: ASNSDRSSYNSPLH

v_gene: TRBV28
d_gene: TRBD2
j_gene: TRBJ2-5
len: 14
CDR3aa: ASSPIRGGIGETQY

v_gene: TRBV28
d_gene: TRBD1
j_gene: TRBJ1-2
len: 13
CDR3aa: ASSTPGTGNYGYT

v_gene: TRBV6-2/TRBV6-3
d_gene: NA
j_gene: TRBJ2-7
len: 13
CDR3aa: ASSYSGVRGYEQY

v_gene: TRBV10-3
d_gene: NA
j_gene: TRBJ1-5
len: 13
CDR3aa: AISESKVPTEPQH

v_gene: TRBV28
d_gene: NA
j_gene: TRBJ1-1
len: 12
CDR3aa: ASSLVSGETEAF

v_gene: TRBV19
d_gene: NA
j_gene: TRBJ1-5
len: 13
CDR3aa: ASSQGRSGNQPQH

v_gene: TRBV4-1
d_gene: NA
j_gene: TRBJ2-7
len: 13
CDR3aa: ASSQLDRMGYEQY

v_gene: TRBV3-1/TRBV3-2
d_gene: NA
j_gene: TRBJ1-1
len: 12
CDR3aa: ASSQVNTDSEAF

v_gene: TRBV7-2
d_gene: NA
j_gene: TRBJ2-7
len: 11
CDR3aa: ASSRPSSYEQY

v_gene: TRBV30
d_gene: NA
j_gene: TRBJ1-2
len: 13
CDR3aa: AWSVLPGGNYGYT

v_gene: TRBV19
d_gene: NA
j_gene: TRBJ1-5
len: 13
CDR3aa: ASSMGPDSTRPQH

v_gene: TRBV2
d_gene: NA
j_gene: TRBJ2-7
len: 10
CDR3aa: ASSREAVEQY

v_gene: TRBV28
d_gene: TRBD1
j_gene: TRBJ1-6
len: 19
CDR3aa: ASSSLRTQTGTGGPNSPLH

v_gene: TRBV28
d_gene: NA
j_gene: TRBJ1-5
len: 11
CDR3aa: ASFGGGPQPQH

v_gene: TRBV28
d_gene: TRBD2
j_gene: TRBJ2-3
len: 12
CDR3aa: ASSWTSAADTQY

v_gene: TRBV14
d_gene: NA
j_gene: TRBJ1-4
len: 13
CDR3aa: ASSLGTPTNEKLF

v_gene: TRBV7-2
d_gene: NA
j_gene: TRBJ1-3
len: 13
CDR3aa: ASSLSIISGNTIY

v_gene: TRBV5-8
d_gene: NA
j_gene: TRBJ1-6
len: 13
CDR3aa: ASSYLGPAYSPLH

v_gene: TRBV19
d_gene: NA
j_gene: TRBJ1-5
len: 12
CDR3aa: ASSARSSNQPQH

v_gene: TRBV27
d_gene: NA
j_gene: TRBJ2-1
len: 13
CDR3aa: ASSLSSGPYNEQF

v_gene: TRBV19
d_gene: NA
j_gene: TRBJ1-1
len: 9
CDR3aa: ASSPNTEAF

v_gene: TRBV6-2/TRBV6-3
d_gene: NA
j_gene: TRBJ1-2
len: 12
CDR3aa: ASSPLLSGSGYT

v_gene: TRBV14
d_gene: TRBD1
j_gene: TRBJ1-6
len: 12
CDR3aa: ASSQAGGFSPLH

v_gene: TRBV6-2/TRBV6-3
d_gene: TRBD1
j_gene: TRBJ1-5
len: 13
CDR3aa: ASSWDSRKNQPQH

v_gene: TRBV11-3
d_gene: TRBD1
j_gene: TRBJ2-3
len: 13
CDR3aa: ASSFTTGGSDTQY

v_gene: TRBV5-4
d_gene: NA
j_gene: TRBJ1-4
len: 15
CDR3aa: ASSSGGGLATNEKLF

v_gene: TRBV5-1
d_gene: NA
j_gene: TRBJ2-1
len: 12
CDR3aa: ASSLDNMQNEQF

v_gene: TRBV11-3
d_gene: NA
j_gene: TRBJ1-1
len: 11
CDR3aa: ASSLSVSTEAF

v_gene: TRBV5-1
d_gene: NA
j_gene: TRBJ1-1
len: 14
CDR3aa: ASNRGPNTGFAEAF